Following are 24 T cell receptor beta chains from one sample sequenced in a study of blood T cell repertoires in COVID-19. The data were produced by immunoSEQ multiplex PCR, yet TCRdb's version contains in-frame clones alone and is incomplete. This repertoire shows about 140,000 clones, over 70% found once; its top ten account for approximately 3.4%. The specimen was peripheral blood. These TCRs come from a man aged 65-85 years who had recovered from COVID-19.

The chain joins TRBV3-1 (or the pseudogene TRBV3-2) to TRBJ2-3; D is uncertain. From germline, CDR1 is LGHDT and CDR2 YNNKEL (reference sequence). The CDR3 is made up of 12 amino acids. The CDR3, as DNA: TGTGCTTCGAGCACCGACACAGATACGCAGTATTTT. It translates to CASSTDTDTQYF.

The chain links TRBV19 to TRBJ2-3; a possible D gene is TRBD2 (5 bases). The V and J ends lost 4 bases and 4 bases respectively, with 12 bases between them. The length of the CDR3 is 14 residues. The germline CDR1 and CDR2 sequences are LNHDA and SQIVND (reference sequence). CDR3 amino acids: CASSRKRSSDTQYF. The CDR3 region has the DNA TGTGCCAGTAGTAGAAAGCGGAGTTCAGATACGCAGTATTTT.

The chain couples TRBV30 to TRBJ2-1; TRBD2 matches at 10 bases. CDR1 and CDR2 (germline): GTSNPN, SVGIG (reference sequence). V shed 0 bases and J 6 bases; nucleotides not matched to a gene: 11. The CDR3 contains 17 residues. The CDR3 sequence is CAWSVQSGRARRNEQFF. CDR3 sequence (DNA): TGTGCCTGGAGTGTTCAAAGCGGGAGGGCAAGGCGCAATGAGCAGTTCTTC.

The J gene is TRBJ2-1, the V gene TRBV6-2 or TRBV6-3; 11 nucleotides match TRBD2. V lost 5 bases to trimming and J lost 15 bases; unmatched junction nucleotides: 9. The CDR3 is 13 residues long. Looked up from germline, CDR1 is MNHEY and CDR2 is SVGEGT. The chain's CDR3 is CASSLTSGSFRFF. CDR3 bases: TGTGCCAGCAGTCTAACTAGCGGGAGCTTTCGGTTCTTC.

This clone was seen more than once but under ten times. The chain has TRBV5-3 and TRBJ1-5; D is undetermined. TRBV5-3 is reported as an ORF; its role is uncertain. Between the trimmed V and J ends, which lost 3 bases and 4 bases, there was a span of 8 bases. This CDR3 has 13 residues. The CDR3 spells CARSSVGNQPQHF. DNA of the CDR3: TGTGCCAGAAGCTCGGTCGGGAATCAGCCCCAGCATTTT.

Only a few counts were recorded for this clone. The V and J genes are TRBV7-2 and TRBJ2-5; 7 nucleotides line up with TRBD2. Germline V gene data show CDR1 as SGHTA and CDR2 as FQGNSA. The CDR3 is 13 residues long. J was trimmed by 12 bases and V by 1 base; bases with no gene match: 8. CDR3 protein: CASSLGKAGLKYF. CDR3 in DNA: TGTGCCAGCAGCTTAGGGAAAGCGGGATTAAAGTACTTC.

The chain uses TRBV10-2 and TRBJ2-5; the match to TRBD1 covers 8 bases. Germline CDR1 is WSHSY and CDR2 is SAAADI. This CDR3 contains 15 residues. Trimming took 6 bases from V and 5 from J; bases not matched to a gene: 11. For the CDR3, the DNA is TGCGCCAGCAGCCCGACAGGGGCGCTTGATGAGACCCAGTACTTC. Its translation is CASSPTGALDETQYF.

The CDR3 DNA reads TGTGCCAGCAGGGCAGGGGCCACCGGGGAGCTGTTTTTT. Encoded protein: CASRAGATGELFF. This sequence joins TRBV6-5 and TRBJ2-2, with D possibly TRBD1 on 6 matching bases. Trimming took 6 bases from V and 4 from J, leaving 9 bases between them. CDR3 length: 13 residues. The germline V gene encodes CDR1 MNHEY and CDR2 SVGAGI.

This clone was recorded only once. The chain uses TRBV28 and TRBJ2-2; 10 nucleotides line up with TRBD2. The CDR3 has 16 amino acids. Germline V gene data show CDR1 as MDHEN and CDR2 as SYDVKM. After removal of 6 bases from V and 4 bases from J, the junction contained 8 bases not matched to a gene. CDR3 sequence: CASSPTSGTPTGELFF. The DNA for the CDR3 is TGTGCCAGCAGCCCCACTAGCGGGACGCCCACCGGGGAGCTGTTTTTT. The full variable domain, rest sourced from reference TRBV28 and TRBJ2-2, is DVKVTQSSRYLVKRTGEKVFLECVQDMDHENMFWYRQDPGLGLRLIYFSYDVKMKEKGDIPEGYSVSREKKERFSLILESASTNQTSMYLCASSPTSGTPTGELFFGEGSRLTVL.

The chain joins TRBV7-9 to TRBJ2-2, with D perhaps TRBD2 (5 bases). The CDR3 consists of 16 residues. Germline V gene data show CDR1 as SEHNR and CDR2 as FQNEAQ (reference sequence). The V gene lost 4 bases and the J gene lost 3 bases, with 15 bases spanning the gap. CDR3 nucleotide sequence: TGTGCCAGCAGCTCCGGACTGGCATGGCACACCGGGGAGCTGTTTTTT. Translated: CASSSGLAWHTGELFF.

The chain uses TRBV30 and TRBJ1-6, with D perhaps matching TRBD1 (6 bases). The CDR3 is 14 amino acids. V lost 2 bases and J 10 bases, leaving 15 bases between the germline ends. CDR1 GTSNPN and CDR2 SVGIG come from the germline V gene (reference sequence). CDR3 nucleotides: TGTGCCTGGAGTTGGGAGGGGGTAGGATCACCCCTCCACTTT. Amino acids: CAWSWEGVGSPLHF.

This chain joins TRBV10-3 and TRBJ2-2, with TRBD2 as a possible D gene (6 bases). Trimming cost V 4 bases and J 7 bases, with 13 bases left between them. CDR3 size: 14 residues. CDR1 and CDR2 from the germline V gene are ENHRY and SYGVKD. DNA of the CDR3: TGTGCCATCAGTGTGACGGGGGTAAGCGGGGAGCTGTTTTTT. Its translation: CAISVTGVSGELFF.

The chain recombines TRBV3-1 (or the pseudogene TRBV3-2) with TRBJ2-1; D is perhaps TRBD2 (6 bases). Germline loops: CDR1 LGHDT, CDR2 YNNKEL (reference sequence). The CDR3 is made up of 15 amino acids. Between the trimmed V and J ends, which lost 3 bases and 2 bases, there was a span of 11 bases. The CDR3 spells CASSQAGSAYNEQFF. CDR3 in DNA: TGTGCCAGCAGCCAGGCGGGGAGTGCCTACAATGAGCAGTTCTTC.

The chain combines TRBV5-4 with TRBJ1-5; unclear D gene. V was cut by 0 bases and J by 0 bases, with 7 bases left in between. CDR3 size: 15 residues. CDR1 and CDR2 (germline): SGHNT, YYREEE (reference sequence). CDR3 sequence (DNA): TGTGCCAGCAGCTTGGGTCCAAATAGCAATCAGCCCCAGCATTTT. Translating it yields CASSLGPNSNQPQHF.

Points on this clone: Other DNA sequences within the sample encode an identical CDR3. The rearrangement uses TRBV30 and TRBJ2-7; perhaps TRBD1 as D (5 bases). The ends were cut back, 2 bases at V and 4 bases at J, with 6 bases in the middle. The CDR3 runs to 11 residues. Germline V gene lookup returns CDR1 GTSNPN and CDR2 SVGIG (reference sequence). The CDR3 reads CAWSRGYEQYF. In DNA form, the CDR3 reads TGTGCCTGGAGTAGGGGATACGAGCAGTACTTC.

This clone was found a few times. The CDR3 DNA reads as TGCGCCAGCAGCCAAGGACTAGCGGGAGGGGCAGGAGAGACCCAGTACTTC. Its protein product is CASSQGLAGGAGETQYF. The chain uses TRBV4-1 and TRBJ2-5, with TRBD2 matching over 14 bases. V was clipped by 1 base and J by 4 bases; unmatched bases: 5. Germline assignment: CDR1 MGHRA and CDR2 YSYEKL. CDR3 length: 17 residues.

The V call is TRBV29-1, the J call TRBJ1-2, with D hard to call. The CDR3 spans 12 residues. Germline CDR1 and CDR2: SQVTM and ANQGSEA. Trimming removed 6 bases from V and 8 bases from J, with 16 bases in between. CDR3 sequence reads: CSVATGSGGYTF. In DNA, the CDR3 is TGCAGCGTCGCCACGGGGTCCGGGGGCTACACCTTC.

This rearrangement joins TRBV2 to TRBJ2-2; 10 bases fit TRBD2. CDR3 length: 17 amino acids. CDR1 and CDR2 (germline): SNHLY, FYNNEI. The junction had 10 bases not matched to a gene; V was cut back by 6 bases and J by 3 bases. The CDR3 DNA reads TGTGCCAGCAGCGAAACGGGACTAGCGAGAGACACCGGGGAGCTGTTTTTT. Its protein product is CASSETGLARDTGELFF.

The chain couples TRBV27 to TRBJ1-5; 7 positions match TRBD1. The CDR3 contains 18 residues. The germline V gene encodes CDR1 MNHEY and CDR2 SMNVEV (reference sequence). The V segment lost 7 bases and the J segment 4 bases; nucleotides outside the gene matches: 19. The CDR3 loop reads CASIPGTARTLPNQPQHF. DNA of the CDR3: TGTGCCAGCATTCCCGGGACAGCAAGAACCCTACCTAATCAGCCCCAGCATTTT.

The rearrangement uses TRBV27 and TRBJ1-6, with a weak D call TRBD1 (5 bases). The length of the CDR3 is 15 residues. The germline V and J ends were trimmed by 3 bases and 10 bases, with 16 bases remaining between them. Germline CDR1 MNHEY, CDR2 SMNVEV (reference sequence). The DNA for the CDR3 is TGTGCCAGCAGTTTCTCGACAGTCGGTGGATCACCCCTCCACTTT. Protein sequence: CASSFSTVGGSPLHF.

The chain carries TRBV7-2 and TRBJ2-3; 11 positions match TRBD2. J gave up 0 bases and V 4 bases, and 3 bases lay outside the gene matches. Germline CDR1 is SGHTA and CDR2 is FQGNSA. CDR3 size: 16 residues. CDR3 residues: CASSSGLAGSTDTQYF. CDR3 sequence (DNA): TGTGCCAGCAGCTCAGGACTAGCGGGTAGCACAGATACGCAGTATTTT.

V and J are TRBV5-5 and TRBJ1-4; 9 nucleotides align to TRBD1. The CDR3 spans 13 residues. Germline V gives CDR1 SGHKS, CDR2 YYEKEE (reference sequence). With 7 bases clipped from V and 4 bases from J, the junction kept 2 bases outside the gene matches. The CDR3 nucleotides are TGTGCCAGCGGGACAGGGATTAATGAAAAACTGTTTTTT. As protein: CASGTGINEKLFF.

In this sample, this clone turned up a few times. V is TRBV6-5 and J is TRBJ2-2; D gene uncertain. The CDR3 loop spans 12 amino acids. Looked up from germline, CDR1 is MNHEY and CDR2 is SVGAGI. Deletions cut 10 bases from V and 3 bases from J, with 9 bases between. As DNA, the CDR3 is TGTGCCACTCACAAAGACACCGGGGAGCTGTTTTTT. It codes for CATHKDTGELFF.

CDR3 coding DNA: TGTGCCAGCAGTTACCAGGGAGGTTGGGGCGCTGAGCAGTTCTTC. Protein product: CASSYQGGWGAEQFF. The V and J genes are TRBV6-2 or TRBV6-3 and TRBJ2-1, with D perhaps matching TRBD2 (6 bases). V was clipped by 2 bases and J by 9 bases, with 17 bases between them. This CDR3 region has 15 residues. Germline V CDR1 and CDR2: MNHEY, SVGEGT.